Following are 25 T cell receptor beta chains from one sample sequenced in a study of cytomegalovirus exposure and HLA in healthy donors. Both 60 Vbeta primers and 13 Jbeta primers went into the PCR. The table came from immunoSEQ multiplex PCR; TCRdb's copy has only in-frame clones and leaves some out. The table shows more than 200,000 clones, with about 80% occurring only once. The sample consisted of PBMCs. These receptors were taken from a man aged 35 to 55 in good health and CMV-seropositive.

This clone was counted a few times. The J gene is TRBJ1-1, the V gene TRBV7-3, with D possibly matching TRBD1 (6 bases). Germline V lookup: CDR1 SGHTA, CDR2 FQGTGA. V shed 7 bases and J shed 4 bases, with 16 bases lying between them. The CDR3 is 14 residues long. The CDR3 loop reads CASTPGDVGTEAFF. CDR3 bases: TGTGCCAGCACCCCAGGGGACGTTGGCACTGAAGCTTTCTTT. The complete variable domain, with remaining parts taken from reference TRBV7-3 and TRBJ1-1, reads GAGVSQTPSNKVTEKGKYVELRCDPISGHTALYWYRQSLGQGPEFLIYFQGTGAADDSGLPNDRFFAVRPEGSVSTLKIQRTERGDSAVYLCASTPGDVGTEAFFGQGTRLTVV.

The chain links TRBV7-8 to TRBJ1-2, with 7 positions matching TRBD1. Germline CDR1 and CDR2: SGHVS and FQNEAQ. V trimming: 5 bases; J trimming: 8 bases; junction bases outside the gene matches: 5. CDR3 length: 12 amino acids. In DNA, the CDR3 is TGTGCCAGCAGCCTATTAGGGGGCGGCTACACCTTC. It encodes CASSLLGGGYTF.

This clone was recorded once. The rearrangement uses TRBV29-1 and TRBJ1-2; D might be TRBD1 (5 bases). The CDR3 runs to 11 residues. Germline CDR1 and CDR2: SQVTM and ANQGSEA. V was pared by 5 bases and J by 6 bases, with 10 bases between. Here the CDR3 DNA reads TGCAGCGTTCGAGACAGTGATGGCTACACCTTC. This encodes CSVRDSDGYTF.

The count of this clone is one. The V call is TRBV19, the J call TRBJ2-5, with 11 bases lining up with TRBD1. CDR3 size: 16 residues. Trimming removed 4 bases from V and 9 bases from J; junction bases left unmatched: 13. The V gene's germline CDR1 is LNHDA and CDR2 SQIVND (reference sequence). The CDR3 DNA sequence: TGTGCCAGTAGTACCCAGCTTGGGACAGGGGGGAGGGCCCAGTACTTC. It translates to CASSTQLGTGGRAQYF. The variable domain in full, completed from reference TRBV19 and TRBJ2-5, reads DGGITQSPKYLFRKEGQNVTLSCEQNLNHDAMYWYRQDPGQGLRLIYYSQIVNDFQKGDIAEGYSVSREKKESFPLTVTSAQKNPTAFYLCASSTQLGTGGRAQYFGPGTRLLVL.

A few counts support this clone. The V and J genes are TRBV10-3 and TRBJ1-2; D is possibly TRBD1 (5 bases). Trimming stripped 2 bases from V and 2 bases from J, with 9 bases between. The germline gives CDR1 ENHRY, CDR2 SYGVKD. The CDR3 contains 14 residues. The CDR3 spells CAISEAGQNYGYTF. The CDR3 bases are TGTGCCATCAGTGAGGCGGGGCAGAACTATGGCTACACCTTC.

The chain combines TRBV9 with TRBJ2-6, with a possible D match to TRBD1 (6 bases). The CDR3 is made up of 16 amino acids. Germline V CDR1 and CDR2: SGDLS, YYNGEE. V shed 3 bases and J shed 2 bases, with 12 bases lying between them. The CDR3 protein is CASSALRGTGANVLTF. For the CDR3, the DNA is TGTGCCAGCAGCGCTTTGAGGGGGACTGGGGCCAACGTCCTGACTTTC.

The chain uses TRBV5-1 and TRBJ2-5, with TRBD1 identical over 7 bases. Germline CDR1 is SGHRS and CDR2 is YFSETQ. This CDR3 has 13 residues. The V segment lost 4 bases and the J segment 5 bases; nucleotides outside the gene matches: 5. DNA of the CDR3: TGCGCCAGCAGCCAACAGGGGCGGGAGACCCAGTACTTC. Its protein is CASSQQGRETQYF.

The genes are TRBV12-5 and TRBJ1-5; D is unresolved. From germline, CDR1 is LGHNT and CDR2 FRNRAP. The CDR3 is made up of 12 amino acids. V was trimmed by 6 bases and J by 1 base, leaving 4 bases between them. CDR3 in amino acids: CASGTSNQPQHF. In DNA form, the CDR3 reads TGTGCTAGTGGAACAAGCAATCAGCCCCAGCATTTT. Filled out from reference TRBV12-5 and TRBJ1-5, the complete variable domain reads DARVTQTPRHKVTEMGQEVTMRCQPILGHNTVFWYRQTMMQGLELLAYFRNRAPLDDSGMPKDRFSAEMPDATLATLKIQPSEPRDSAVYFCASGTSNQPQHFGDGTRLSIL.

The genes are TRBV19 and TRBJ1-5; no clear D gene. CDR1 is LNHDA and CDR2 is SQIVND in the germline V gene (reference sequence). The CDR3 loop spans 14 amino acids. The ends were cut back, 3 bases at V and 7 bases at J, with 13 bases in the middle. The CDR3 DNA is TGTGCCAGTAGTATCGAAGGGAGAGGGCAGCCCCAGCATTTT. Protein: CASSIEGRGQPQHF.

J is TRBJ2-1 and V is TRBV27, with 11 positions matching TRBD2. CDR1 and CDR2 from the germline V gene are MNHEY and SMNVEV (reference sequence). The CDR3 extends over 16 amino acids. After removal of 0 bases from V and 5 bases from J, the junction contained 3 bases not matched to a gene. CDR3 nucleotide sequence: TGTGCCAGCAGTTTATCCGGACTAGCGGGTAACAATGAGCAGTTCTTC. Encoded protein: CASSLSGLAGNNEQFF.

The chain recombines TRBV29-1 with TRBJ1-5, with D possibly matching TRBD1 (5 bases). The CDR3 is made up of 14 amino acids. V lost 7 bases to trimming and J lost 7 bases, with 20 bases between them. The germline V gene has CDR1 SQVTM and CDR2 ANQGSEA. The CDR3 here is CSASWPGEGQPQHF. DNA of the CDR3: TGCAGCGCCTCCTGGCCGGGGGAAGGGCAGCCCCAGCATTTT.

This clone occurred once. The chain has TRBV18 and TRBJ2-1; 10 nucleotides agree with TRBD2. Germline V CDR1 and CDR2: KGHSH, LQKENI. The CDR3 has 16 amino acids. V lost 2 bases to trimming and J lost 3 bases; unmatched junction nucleotides: 4. The CDR3 bases are TGTGCCAGCTCACCATCTACTAGCGGGAACTACAATGAGCAGTTCTTC. Its protein is CASSPSTSGNYNEQFF.

The V gene is TRBV30, the J gene TRBJ2-3; D is perhaps TRBD1 (5 bases). This CDR3 region has 13 residues. V was trimmed by 1 base and J by 4 bases, leaving 9 bases between them. Germline loops: CDR1 GTSNPN, CDR2 SVGIG (reference sequence). The CDR3 reads CAWSGQGPDTQYF. Here the CDR3 DNA reads TGTGCCTGGAGTGGGCAGGGCCCAGATACGCAGTATTTT.

V is TRBV11-2 and J is TRBJ1-3, with a possible D match to TRBD1 (6 bases). The CDR3 totals 16 residues. Germline CDR1 reads SGHAT; CDR2 reads FQNNGV. Trimming took off 5 bases at V and 2 bases at J, with 16 bases between the two ends. The CDR3 DNA is TGTGCCAGCAGCCTGGACAGCCGCGAGACTGGAAACACCATATATTTT. Protein sequence: CASSLDSRETGNTIYF.

In its sample, this clone was seen once. V usage is TRBV11-3 and J usage is TRBJ1-2, with D possibly TRBD1 on 6 matching bases. V lost 5 bases and J 0 bases, leaving 10 bases between the germline ends. This CDR3 contains 14 residues. Germline V gene sequence: CDR1 SGHNT, CDR2 YENEEA. CDR3 in DNA: TGTGCCAGCAGCCTCCGGACAGCTAACTATGGCTACACCTTC. Translated: CASSLRTANYGYTF.

The J gene is TRBJ1-1, the V gene TRBV5-4; TRBD1 matches 9 bases. Germline V CDR1 and CDR2: SGHNT, YYREEE (reference sequence). The CDR3 consists of 15 residues. Trimming cost V 4 bases and J 0 bases; bases outside gene matches: 4. CDR3 amino acids: CASSPGQGLNTEAFF. The CDR3 coding sequence is TGTGCCAGCAGCCCAGGACAGGGGCTGAACACTGAAGCTTTCTTT.

The chain has TRBV18 and TRBJ2-2; 8 bases match TRBD2. This CDR3 is 16 amino acids long. In germline, CDR1 is KGHSH, CDR2 LQKENI. V lost 7 bases to trimming and J lost 5 bases; unmatched junction nucleotides: 12. CDR3 in DNA: TGTGCCAGCTACCCTTCGACTAGCGTTGTAACCGGGGAGCTGTTTTTT. This codes for CASYPSTSVVTGELFF. The full variable domain, rest sourced from reference TRBV18 and TRBJ2-2, is NAGVMQNPRHLVRRRGQEARLRCSPMKGHSHVYWYRQLPEEGLKFMVYLQKENIIDESGMPKERFSAEFPKEGPSILRIQQVVRGDSAAYFCASYPSTSVVTGELFFGEGSRLTVL.

In this sample, this clone turned up a few times. This chain links TRBV7-9 with TRBJ1-4, with unresolved D. Germline assignment: CDR1 SEHNR and CDR2 FQNEAQ (reference sequence). V was cut by 5 bases and J by 12 bases, with 16 bases left in between. The CDR3 has 13 residues. The CDR3 is CASSARGEYELFF. The DNA for the CDR3 is TGTGCCAGCAGCGCCCGGGGTGAATATGAACTGTTTTTT.

This rearrangement joins TRBV27 to TRBJ1-5, with D perhaps TRBD1 (5 bases). This CDR3 has 17 residues. V lost 2 bases and J lost 0, with 14 bases in between. The V gene's germline CDR1 is MNHEY and CDR2 SMNVEV (reference sequence). CDR3 region: CASSLNGGPYSNQPQHF. CDR3 DNA sequence: TGTGCCAGCAGTTTAAACGGGGGACCCTATAGCAATCAGCCCCAGCATTTT.

This chain connects TRBV7-9 to TRBJ2-2; 10 nucleotides match TRBD2. V lost 5 bases to trimming and J lost 0 bases; unmatched junction nucleotides: 6. The germline gives CDR1 SEHNR, CDR2 FQNEAQ (reference sequence). This CDR3 is 17 amino acids long. The CDR3 here is CASSPRLAGANTGELFF. CDR3 DNA: TGTGCCAGCAGCCCGCGACTAGCGGGTGCGAACACCGGGGAGCTGTTTTTT.

The chain carries TRBV11-2 and TRBJ2-1; tentative D call: TRBD2 (6 bases). Germline loops: CDR1 SGHAT, CDR2 FQNNGV. The CDR3 runs 16 residues. V lost 0 bases, J lost 4 bases, and 13 bases lay in between. DNA of the CDR3: TGTGCCAGCAGCTTAGAGGGACTCACGGGGTACAATGAGCAGTTCTTC. Protein: CASSLEGLTGYNEQFF.

This clone was seen a single time. J is TRBJ2-6 and V is TRBV15, with 7 bases that match TRBD1. The V gene's germline CDR1 is LNHNV and CDR2 YYDKDF (reference sequence). The CDR3 is 15 amino acids. Germline trimming cut 5 bases from V and 1 base from J; bases unmatched to any gene: 2. This CDR3 reads CATSRQGSGANVLTF. In nucleotides, the CDR3 is TGTGCCACCAGCCGACAGGGATCTGGGGCCAACGTCCTGACTTTC.

CDR3 sequence reads: CASSWTSGNYEQYV. CDR3 DNA sequence: TGCGCCAGCAGTTGGACTAGCGGCAACTACGAGCAGTACGTC. This chain connects TRBV5-1 to TRBJ2-7; 10 bases fit TRBD2. The V gene's germline CDR1 is SGHRS and CDR2 YFSETQ. This CDR3 spans 14 amino acids. V lost 5 bases and J lost 3; bases outside the gene matches: 5.

On this clone: At one end the junction does not follow the germline gene, possibly because of a read error. Here the CDR3 reads CAWSAGQGTGF. The CDR3 DNA sequence: TGTGCCTGGAGTGCCGGACAGGGCACCGGGTTC. The chain recombines TRBV30 with TRBJ2-7, with 8 bases fitting TRBD1. Per the germline V gene, CDR1 is GTSNPN and CDR2 is SVGIG (reference sequence). CDR3 length equals 11 residues.

The DNA for the CDR3 is TGCGCCAGCAGCCTCTCGTACCAAGAGACCCAGTACTTC. As protein: CASSLSYQETQYF. The chain couples TRBV5-1 to TRBJ2-5; no reliable D call. The CDR3 length is 13 residues. Trimming cost V 4 bases and J 0 bases, with 7 bases left between them. Germline values: CDR1 SGHRS, CDR2 YFSETQ.